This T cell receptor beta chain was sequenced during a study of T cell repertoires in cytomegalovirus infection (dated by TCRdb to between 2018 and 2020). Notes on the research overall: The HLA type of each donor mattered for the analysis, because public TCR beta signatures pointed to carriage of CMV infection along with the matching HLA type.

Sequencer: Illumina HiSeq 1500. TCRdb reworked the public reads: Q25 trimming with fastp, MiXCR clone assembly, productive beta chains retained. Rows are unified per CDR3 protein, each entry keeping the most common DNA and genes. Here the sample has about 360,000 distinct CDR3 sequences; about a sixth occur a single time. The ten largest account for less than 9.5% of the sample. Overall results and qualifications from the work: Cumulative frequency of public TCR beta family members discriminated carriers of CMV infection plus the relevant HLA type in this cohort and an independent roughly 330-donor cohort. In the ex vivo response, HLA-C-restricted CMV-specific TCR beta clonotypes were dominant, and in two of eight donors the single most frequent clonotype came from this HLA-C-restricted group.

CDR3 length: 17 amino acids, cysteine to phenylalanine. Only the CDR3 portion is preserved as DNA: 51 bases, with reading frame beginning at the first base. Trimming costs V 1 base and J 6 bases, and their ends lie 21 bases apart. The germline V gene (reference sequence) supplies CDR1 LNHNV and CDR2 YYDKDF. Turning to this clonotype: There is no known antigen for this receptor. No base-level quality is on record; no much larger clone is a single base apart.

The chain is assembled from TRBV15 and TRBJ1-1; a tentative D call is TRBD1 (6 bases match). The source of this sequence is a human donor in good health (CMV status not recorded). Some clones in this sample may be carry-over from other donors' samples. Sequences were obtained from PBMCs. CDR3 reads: CATSRARGRGRNAEAFF. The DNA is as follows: TGTGCCACCAGCAGAGCCCGGGGGCGGGGGCGTAACGCTGAAGCTTTCTTT. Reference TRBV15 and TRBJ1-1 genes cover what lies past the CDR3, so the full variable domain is DAMVIQNPRYQVTQFGKPVTLSCSQTLNHNVMYWYQQKSSQAPKLLFHYYDKDFNNEADTPDNFQSRRPNTSFCFLDIRSPGLGDTAMYLCATSRARGRGRNAEAFFGQGTRLTVV.